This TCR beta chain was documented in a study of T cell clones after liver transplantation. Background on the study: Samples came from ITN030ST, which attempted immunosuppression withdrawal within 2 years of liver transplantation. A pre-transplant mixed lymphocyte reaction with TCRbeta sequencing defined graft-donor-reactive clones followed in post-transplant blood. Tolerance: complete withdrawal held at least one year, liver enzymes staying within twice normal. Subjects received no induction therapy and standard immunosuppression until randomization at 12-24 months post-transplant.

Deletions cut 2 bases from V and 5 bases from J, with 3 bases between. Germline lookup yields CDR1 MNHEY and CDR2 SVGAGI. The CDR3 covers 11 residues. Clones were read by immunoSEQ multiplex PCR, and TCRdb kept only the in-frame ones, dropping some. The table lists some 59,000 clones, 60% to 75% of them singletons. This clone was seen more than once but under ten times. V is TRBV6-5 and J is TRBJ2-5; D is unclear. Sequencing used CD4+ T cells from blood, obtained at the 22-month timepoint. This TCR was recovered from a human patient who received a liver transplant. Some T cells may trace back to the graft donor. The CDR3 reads CASSYAETQYF. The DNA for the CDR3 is TGTGCCAGCAGTTACGCGGAGACCCAGTACTTC.